The 8 T cell receptor beta chains in this list originate from one sample, sequenced in a study of pediatric ulcerative colitis. The repertoire was sequenced with immunoSEQ multiplex PCR; TCRdb's copy has only in-frame clones and lacks some. The table lists 30,000 or so clones, about three quarters of them singletons. One to two pinch biopsies were taken from the rectum during colonoscopy. The sample taken for sequencing was gut tissue. Receptors originate from a boy between 10 and 17 years old with mild ulcerative colitis.

About this clone itself: The same CDR3 also results from other DNA sequences found in this sample. CDR3 sequence reads: CAISESDSNQPQHF. The CDR3 region has the DNA TGTGCCATCAGTGAGTCGGATAGCAATCAGCCCCAGCATTTT. The chain carries TRBV10-3 and TRBJ1-5; D unclear. Germline values: CDR1 ENHRY, CDR2 SYGVKD. CDR3 length: 14 residues. V shed 0 bases and J shed 0 bases, with 3 bases lying between them.

The chain links TRBV11-3 to TRBJ2-5; D may correspond to TRBD1 or TRBD2 (5 bases each). Trimming cost V 5 bases and J 4 bases, with 11 bases left between them. From germline, CDR1 is SGHNT and CDR2 YENEEA. CDR3 length equals 13 residues. The CDR3 DNA reads TGTGCCAGCAGCGCCGGGGACCGAGAGACCCAGTACTTC. Translating gives CASSAGDRETQYF.

The rearrangement uses TRBV19 and TRBJ2-5, with 7 bases lining up with TRBD1. The CDR3 is 14 residues long. V shed 1 base, J shed 5 bases, and the junction held 4 bases outside the gene matches. Germline V gives CDR1 LNHDA, CDR2 SQIVND (reference sequence). CDR3 in amino acids: CASSIVGGRETQYF. The DNA of the CDR3 is TGTGCCAGTAGTATAGTAGGGGGCCGGGAGACCCAGTACTTC.

The rearrangement uses TRBV6-6 and TRBJ1-3, with D uncertain. The CDR3 consists of 13 residues. V was pared by 6 bases and J by 2 bases, with 8 bases between. Germline V gene lookup returns CDR1 MNHNY and CDR2 SVGAGI (reference sequence). The CDR3 DNA follows: TGTGCCAGCAGAAAATTAGCTGGAAACACCATATATTTT. This encodes CASRKLAGNTIYF.

The chain recombines TRBV2 with TRBJ1-4; maybe TRBD1 (5 bases). The CDR3 runs 15 residues. Germline loops: CDR1 SNHLY, CDR2 FYNNEI. The ends were cut back, 7 bases at V and 10 bases at J, with 22 bases in the middle. CDR3 DNA: TGTGCCAGCACCCCTACACGGACATCCTCCGGAAAACTGTTTTTT. Its protein product is CASTPTRTSSGKLFF.

V gene TRBV5-1 combines with J gene TRBJ2-3, with a weak D call TRBD1 (5 bases). Germline values: CDR1 SGHRS, CDR2 YFSETQ. V gave up 4 bases and J gave up 1 base, with 13 bases separating them. This CDR3 contains 15 residues. The CDR3, as DNA: TGCGCCAGCAGCCCGCGGACAACAGGCACAGATACGCAGTATTTT. Protein: CASSPRTTGTDTQYF.

This clone was seen once. DNA of the CDR3: TGCGCCAGCCGGGCCCTTCCCTTCTCGACCATTCGAAGCACTGAAGCTTTCTTT. This codes for CASRALPFSTIRSTEAFF. The chain is built from TRBV5-1 and TRBJ1-1; D is unresolved. The germline gives CDR1 SGHRS, CDR2 YFSETQ. V shed 7 bases and J shed 4 bases, with 29 bases lying between them. The CDR3 totals 18 residues.

In its sample, this clone was seen a few times. The chain couples TRBV10-2 to TRBJ1-4, with D hard to call. Deletions cut 7 bases from V and 5 bases from J, with 14 bases between. The CDR3 length is 14 residues. The germline gives CDR1 WSHSY, CDR2 SAAADI. The CDR3 DNA follows: TGCGCCAGCACTTCATCGGCTGCGAATGAAAAACTGTTTTTT. Translation gives CASTSSAANEKLFF.